One and the same sample provided the 6 T cell receptor beta chains below, sequenced in a study of T cells in Graves' hyperthyroidism and ophthalmopathy. TCR beta CDR3 regions were amplified from RNA transcripts. In the first-round RT-PCR of the TCR CDR3, the HTBI primer set was used. Via MiXCR, TCRdb re-called the multiplex PCR reads, giving one row per CDR3 protein. In the table there are some 570,000 distinct CDR3 sequences, approximately 15% of which are singletons. Sequencing input: blood. These receptors came from a woman aged 18-29 years with Graves' ophthalmopathy.

This clonotype was observed many times. The chain carries TRBV14 and TRBJ1-4; D is unclear. The CDR3 runs to 11 residues. The V end lost 2 bases, the J end lost 7 bases, and 2 bases lay between the germline ends. Germline V CDR1 and CDR2: SGHDN, FVKESK. CDR3 nucleotides: TGTGCCAGCAGCCAATTTGAAAAACTGTTTTTT. As protein: CASSQFEKLFF.

This clonotype was picked up a small number of times. The chain combines TRBV6-1 with TRBJ1-2; D is uncertain. Germline-derived CDR1 and CDR2 are MNHNS and SASEGT. Deletions cut 5 bases from V and 6 bases from J, with 10 bases between. The CDR3 runs 12 residues. This CDR3 is CASSPFPDGYTF. DNA of the CDR3: TGTGCCAGCAGTCCGTTTCCCGATGGCTACACCTTC.

This clonotype was seen at least ten times. J is TRBJ2-7 and V is TRBV15, with TRBD2 matching over 12 bases. The length of the CDR3 is 14 residues. Germline assignment: CDR1 LNHNV and CDR2 YYDKDF (reference sequence). Losses at the gene ends were 3 bases for V and 4 bases for J; bases not matched to a gene: 1. DNA for the CDR3: TGTGCCACCAGCAGGACTAGCGGGAGTTACGAGCAGTACTTC. Amino acid sequence: CATSRTSGSYEQYF.

The V gene is TRBV25-1, the J gene TRBJ1-4; 7 nucleotides match TRBD1. From germline, CDR1 is MGHDK and CDR2 SYGVNS. CDR3 length equals 16 residues. V was clipped by 3 bases and J by 8 bases; unmatched bases: 12. CDR3 bases: TGTGCCAGCAGTGACCCTGGACAGGTCGGGGTGGAAAAACTGTTTTTT. Translated: CASSDPGQVGVEKLFF. The full variable domain, its missing parts supplied by reference TRBV25-1 and TRBJ1-4, is EADIYQTPRYLVIGTGKKITLECSQTMGHDKMYWYQQDPGMELHLIHYSYGVNSTEKGDLSSESTVSRIRTEHFPLTLESARPSHTSQYLCASSDPGQVGVEKLFFGSGTQLSVL.

The chain carries TRBV7-8 and TRBJ1-2, with 9 bases that match TRBD1. CDR1 and CDR2 from the germline V gene are SGHVS and FQNEAQ. This CDR3 is 17 amino acids long. Germline trimming cut 5 bases from V and 3 bases from J; bases unmatched to any gene: 13. Written as DNA, the CDR3 is TGTGCCAGCAGCGCCTACAGGGGGCGCGGAAACCACTATGGCTACACCTTC. This codes for CASSAYRGRGNHYGYTF.

The chain couples TRBV11-3 to TRBJ2-1; 9 positions agree with TRBD2. V lost 3 bases and J lost 0; bases outside the gene matches: 15. There are 20 residues in the CDR3. CDR1 and CDR2 (germline): SGHNT, YENEEA. DNA for the CDR3: TGTGCCAGCAGCTTCCCTTTAATTATAGCGGGAGAGGGCTCCTACAATGAGCAGTTCTTC. Its protein product is CASSFPLIIAGEGSYNEQFF.